Sequencing of this T cell receptor beta chain was carried out in a study of blood T cell repertoires in COVID-19. About the study: Specimens from acute and convalescent COVID-19 originated in the United States, Italy and Spain. Sample material is recorded as cDNA or gDNA derived from T cells, B-cell-depleted T cells, or PBMCs.

Original processing notes: By means of reference gene primer amplification, nucleated cell counts were estimated. Clones were sequenced by immunoSEQ multiplex PCR, and TCRdb holds only the in-frame ones, with some missing. That table is the source of V, J and clone size, and D and trimming were worked out from the DNA. The repertoire holds approximately 81,000 clones, with about 91% as singletons. Germline loops: CDR1 SGHNT, CDR2 YYREEE (reference sequence). Trimming shortened V by 5 bases and J by 2 bases, and 16 bases separated the two germline ends. The CDR3 runs 15 residues. The material sequenced was peripheral blood. This clonotype was sampled from a man aged 65 to 79 with active or convalescent COVID-19. This chain joins TRBV5-4 and TRBJ2-5; D is undetermined. For the CDR3, the DNA is TGTGCCAGCAGAGCTTCCTCCGCCTTGCAAGAGACCCAGTACTTC. Encoded protein: CASRASSALQETQYF. Drawing the rest from reference TRBV5-4 and TRBJ2-5, the complete variable domain is ETGVTQSPTHLIKTRGQQVTLRCSSQSGHNTVSWYQQALGQGPQFIFQYYREEENGRGNFPPRFSGLQFPNYSSELNVNALELDDSALYLCASRASSALQETQYFGPGTRLLVL.